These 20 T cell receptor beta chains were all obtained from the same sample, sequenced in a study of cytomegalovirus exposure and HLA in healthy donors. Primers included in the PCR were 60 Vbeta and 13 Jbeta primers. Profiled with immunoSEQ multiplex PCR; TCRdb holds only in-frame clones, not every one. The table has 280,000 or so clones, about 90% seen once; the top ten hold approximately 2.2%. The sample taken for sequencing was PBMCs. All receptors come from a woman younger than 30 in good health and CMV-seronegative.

The DNA for the CDR3 is TGTGCCAGTAGTCGGACTAGCGGAGGCGAGCAGTACTTC. This translates into CASSRTSGGEQYF. The genes are TRBV19 and TRBJ2-7; 10 nucleotides line up with TRBD2. The CDR3 extends over 13 amino acids. CDR1 LNHDA and CDR2 SQIVND come from the germline V gene (reference sequence). V shed 5 bases and J 6 bases; nucleotides not matched to a gene: 4.

CDR3 in amino acids: CAIRAGTSGEATGELFF. CDR3 nucleotides: TGTGCCATCCGCGCCGGGACTAGCGGGGAAGCGACCGGGGAGCTGTTTTTT. The chain uses TRBV10-3 and TRBJ2-2; TRBD2 matches 13 bases. The CDR3 sequence is 17 residues long. The germline CDR1 and CDR2 sequences are ENHRY and SYGVKD. The V segment lost 8 bases and the J segment 5 bases; nucleotides outside the gene matches: 11.

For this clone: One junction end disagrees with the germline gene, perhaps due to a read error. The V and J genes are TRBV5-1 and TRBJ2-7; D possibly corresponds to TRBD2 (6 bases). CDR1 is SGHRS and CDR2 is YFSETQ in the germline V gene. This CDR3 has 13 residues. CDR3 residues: CASSLDGEDRRIF. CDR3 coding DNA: TGCGCCAGCAGCTTGGATGGGGAGGACCGGCGGATCTTC.

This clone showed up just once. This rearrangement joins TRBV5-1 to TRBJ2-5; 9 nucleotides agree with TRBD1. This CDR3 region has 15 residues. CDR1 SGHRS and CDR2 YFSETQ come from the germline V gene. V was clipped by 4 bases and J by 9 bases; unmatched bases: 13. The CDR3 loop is CASSQTGTGIKAQYF. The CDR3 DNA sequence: TGCGCCAGCAGCCAGACCGGGACAGGGATCAAGGCCCAGTACTTC.

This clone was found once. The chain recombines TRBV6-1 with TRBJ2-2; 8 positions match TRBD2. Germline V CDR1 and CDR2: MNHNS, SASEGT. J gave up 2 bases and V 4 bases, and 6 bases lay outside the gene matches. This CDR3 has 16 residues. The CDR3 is CASSAGGARNTGELFF. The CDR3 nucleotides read TGTGCCAGCAGTGCGGGGGGGGCGCGCAACACCGGGGAGCTGTTTTTT.

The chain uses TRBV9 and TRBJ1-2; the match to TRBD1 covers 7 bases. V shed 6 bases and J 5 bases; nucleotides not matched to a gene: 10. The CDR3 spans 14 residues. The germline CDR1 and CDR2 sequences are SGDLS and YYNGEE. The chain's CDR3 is CASIPPRDRYGYTF. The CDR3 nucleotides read TGTGCCAGCATCCCCCCCCGGGACAGATATGGCTACACCTTC.

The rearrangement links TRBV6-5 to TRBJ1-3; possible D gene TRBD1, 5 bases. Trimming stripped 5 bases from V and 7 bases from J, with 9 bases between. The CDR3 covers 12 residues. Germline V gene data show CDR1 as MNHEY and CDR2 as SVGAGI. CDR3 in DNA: TGTGCCAGCAGTCTGGAGGGGAACACCATATATTTT. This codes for CASSLEGNTIYF.

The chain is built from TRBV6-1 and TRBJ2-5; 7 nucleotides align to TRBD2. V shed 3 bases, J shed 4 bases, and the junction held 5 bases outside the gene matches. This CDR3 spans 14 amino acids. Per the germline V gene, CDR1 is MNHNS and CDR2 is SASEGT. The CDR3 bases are TGTGCCAGCAGTGACGGGGGAGGGCCAGAGACCCAGTACTTC. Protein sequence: CASSDGGGPETQYF.

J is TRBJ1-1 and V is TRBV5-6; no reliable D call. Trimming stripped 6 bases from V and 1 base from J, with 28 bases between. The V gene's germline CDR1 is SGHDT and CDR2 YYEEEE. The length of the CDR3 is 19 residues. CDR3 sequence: CASTPLALDSVLGNTEAFF. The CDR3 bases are TGTGCCAGCACCCCTCTCGCATTGGACTCAGTTTTGGGGAACACTGAAGCTTTCTTT.

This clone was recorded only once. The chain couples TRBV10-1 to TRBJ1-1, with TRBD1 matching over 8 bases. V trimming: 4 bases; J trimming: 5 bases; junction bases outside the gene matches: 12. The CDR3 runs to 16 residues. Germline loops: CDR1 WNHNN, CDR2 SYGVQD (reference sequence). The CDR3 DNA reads TGCGCCAGCAGTGGCTCCACGAGGGACAGGAATACTGAAGCTTTCTTT. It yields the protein CASSGSTRDRNTEAFF.

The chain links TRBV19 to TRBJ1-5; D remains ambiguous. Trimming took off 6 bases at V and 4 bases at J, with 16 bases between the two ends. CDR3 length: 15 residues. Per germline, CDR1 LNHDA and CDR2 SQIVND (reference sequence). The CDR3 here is CASRGAGERNQPQHF. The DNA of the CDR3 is TGTGCCAGTAGGGGAGCCGGGGAGCGGAATCAGCCCCAGCATTTT. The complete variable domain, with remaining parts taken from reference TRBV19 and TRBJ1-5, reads DGGITQSPKYLFRKEGQNVTLSCEQNLNHDAMYWYRQDPGQGLRLIYYSQIVNDFQKGDIAEGYSVSREKKESFPLTVTSAQKNPTAFYLCASRGAGERNQPQHFGDGTRLSIL.

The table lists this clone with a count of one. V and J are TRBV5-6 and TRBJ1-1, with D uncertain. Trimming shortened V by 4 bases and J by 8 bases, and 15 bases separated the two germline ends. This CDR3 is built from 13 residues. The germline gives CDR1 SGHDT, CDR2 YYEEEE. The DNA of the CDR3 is TGTGCCAGCAGCGTGACTCCAACAAGGGAAGCTTTCTTT. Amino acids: CASSVTPTREAFF.

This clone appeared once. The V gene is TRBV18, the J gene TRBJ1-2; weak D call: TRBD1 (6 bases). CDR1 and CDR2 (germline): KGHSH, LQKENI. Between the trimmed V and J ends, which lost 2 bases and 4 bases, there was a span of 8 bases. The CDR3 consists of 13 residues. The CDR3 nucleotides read TGTGCCAGCTCACCAACAGGGCCCTATGGCTACACCTTC. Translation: CASSPTGPYGYTF.

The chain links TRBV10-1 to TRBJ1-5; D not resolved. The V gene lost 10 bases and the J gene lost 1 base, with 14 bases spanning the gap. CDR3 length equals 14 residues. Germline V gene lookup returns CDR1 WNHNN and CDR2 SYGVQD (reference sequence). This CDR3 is CANPLGRSNQPQHF. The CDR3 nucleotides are TGCGCCAACCCCCTGGGCAGAAGCAATCAGCCCCAGCATTTT.

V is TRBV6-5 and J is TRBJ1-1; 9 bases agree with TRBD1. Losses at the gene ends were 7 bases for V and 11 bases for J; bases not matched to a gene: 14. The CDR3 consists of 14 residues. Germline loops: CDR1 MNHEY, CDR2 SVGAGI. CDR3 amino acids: CASTSGGTGMGAFF. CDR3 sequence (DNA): TGTGCCAGCACCTCAGGCGGGACAGGGATGGGGGCTTTCTTT.

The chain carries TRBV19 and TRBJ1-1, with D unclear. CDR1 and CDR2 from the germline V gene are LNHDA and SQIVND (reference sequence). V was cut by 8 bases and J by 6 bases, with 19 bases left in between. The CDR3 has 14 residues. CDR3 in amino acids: CASSEGRFYAEAFF. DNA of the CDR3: TGTGCCAGTTCGGAGGGAAGATTTTACGCTGAAGCTTTCTTT.

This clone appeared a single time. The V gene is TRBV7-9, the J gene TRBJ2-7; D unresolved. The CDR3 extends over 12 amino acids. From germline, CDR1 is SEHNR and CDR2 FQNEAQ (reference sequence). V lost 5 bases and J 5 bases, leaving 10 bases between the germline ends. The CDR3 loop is CASSPFGDEQYF. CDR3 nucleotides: TGTGCCAGCAGCCCCTTCGGAGACGAGCAGTACTTC.

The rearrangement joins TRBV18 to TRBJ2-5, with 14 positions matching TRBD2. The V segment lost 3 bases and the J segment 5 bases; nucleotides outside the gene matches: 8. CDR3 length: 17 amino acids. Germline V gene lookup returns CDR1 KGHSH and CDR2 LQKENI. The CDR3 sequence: CASSPRGLAGVQETQYF. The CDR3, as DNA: TGTGCCAGCTCACCGAGGGGACTAGCGGGGGTGCAGGAGACCCAGTACTTC.

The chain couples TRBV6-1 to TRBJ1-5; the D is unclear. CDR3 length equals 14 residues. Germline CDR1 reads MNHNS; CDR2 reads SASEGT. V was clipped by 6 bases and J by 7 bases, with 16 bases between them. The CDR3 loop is CASSLVPVNQPQHF. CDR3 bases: TGTGCCAGCAGCTTGGTGCCAGTAAACCAGCCCCAGCATTTT.

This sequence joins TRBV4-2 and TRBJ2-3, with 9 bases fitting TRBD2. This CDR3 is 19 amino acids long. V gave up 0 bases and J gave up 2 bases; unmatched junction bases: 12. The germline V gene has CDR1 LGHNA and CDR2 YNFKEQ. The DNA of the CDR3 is TGTGCCAGCAGCCAAGATGGGGTGTATAGCGGGGGAGTCACAGATACGCAGTATTTT. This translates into CASSQDGVYSGGVTDTQYF.